This T cell receptor (beta chain) was sequenced during a study of CD8+ T cells in alopecia areata. Study information: Each of the treated patients was given oral tofacitinib, 5 to 10 mg twice daily, for moderate-to-severe alopecia areata. Study results and caveats: Many expanded lesional clones remained in scalp and blood on tofacitinib.

RNA was extracted and reverse transcribed into cDNA as the sequencing template. Data came from immunoSEQ multiplex PCR; TCRdb stores just in-frame clones and leaves some out. The table has 200,000 or so clones, more than 45% seen once; the top ten hold under 7%. Notes on this clone: Its antigen is not identified.

Treatment noted: oral pan-JAK inhibitor, 5-10 mg twice daily. Sorting of PBMCs yielded the CD4+ and CD8+ T cells. The TCR sequence derives from a human donor with alopecia areata. This material consisted of CD4+ T cells sorted from blood, taken at week 24, from a patient treated with tofacitinib.

The CDR3 loop is CASSRGLAGEGNEQFF. The CDR3 region has the DNA TGTGCCAGCAGTCGGGGACTAGCGGGGGAGGGGAATGAGCAGTTCTTC. The rearrangement joins TRBV5-4 to TRBJ2-1; 14 bases fit TRBD2. The trim removed 5 bases at V and 7 bases at J, leaving 8 bases unmatched. The CDR3 has 16 amino acids. Germline CDR1 is SGHNT and CDR2 is YYREEE (reference sequence).